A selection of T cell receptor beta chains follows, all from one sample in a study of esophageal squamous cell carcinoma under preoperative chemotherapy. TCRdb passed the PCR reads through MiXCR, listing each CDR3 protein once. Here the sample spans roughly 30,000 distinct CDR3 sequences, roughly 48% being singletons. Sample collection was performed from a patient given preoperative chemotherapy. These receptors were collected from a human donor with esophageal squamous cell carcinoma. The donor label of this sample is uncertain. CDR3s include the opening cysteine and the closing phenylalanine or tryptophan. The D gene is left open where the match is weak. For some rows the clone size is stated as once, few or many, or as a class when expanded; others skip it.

CDR3 protein: CRGTGGGGKNIQYF
CDR3 DNA: TGTCGCGGCACGGGGGGGGGGGGCAAAAATATTCAGTACTTC
clone size: NA
D gene: TRBD2
V gene: TRBV5-3
J gene: TRBJ2-4

CDR3 protein: CASKAGYMNTEAFF
CDR3 DNA: TGTGCCAGCAAAGCCGGCTACATGAACACTGAAGCTTTCTTT
clone size: NA
D gene: NA
V gene: TRBV6-1
J gene: TRBJ1-1

CDR3 protein: CASSLFRRGRGYTF
CDR3 DNA: TGTGCCAGCAGCTTATTCAGGAGGGGGCGAGGCTACACCTTC
clone size: NA
D gene: TRBD1
V gene: TRBV11-2
J gene: TRBJ1-2

CDR3 protein: CAGSWAGGQETQYF
CDR3 DNA: TGTGCGGGGAGCTGGGCGGGAGGCCAAGAGACGCAGTATTTC
clone size: NA
D gene: TRBD2
V gene: TRBV7-8
J gene: TRBJ2-5

CDR3 protein: CASSFAGTSATDTQYF
CDR3 DNA: TGTGCCAGCAGTTTCGCCGGGACTAGCGCCACAGATACGCAGTATTTT
clone size: few
D gene: TRBD2
V gene: TRBV12-3/TRBV12-4
J gene: TRBJ2-3

CDR3 protein: CASSLEANTGELFF
CDR3 DNA: TGTGCCAGCAGCTTAGAAGCAAATACCGGGGAGCTGTTTTTT
clone size: many
D gene: NA
V gene: TRBV6-5
J gene: TRBJ2-2

CDR3 protein: CASSVAGLWAKNTQYF
CDR3 DNA: TGTGCCAGCAGCGTAGCGGGGCTGTGGGCCAAAAACACGCAGTACTTC
clone size: NA
D gene: TRBD2
V gene: TRBV12-3/TRBV12-4
J gene: TRBJ2-4

CDR3 protein: CASSLGAPIGGGAQNTQYF
CDR3 DNA: TGTGCCAGCAGCTTGGGTGCGCCCATCGGCGGCGGTGCCCAAAACACCCAGTACTTC
clone size: NA
D gene: NA
V gene: TRBV7-6
J gene: TRBJ2-4

CDR3 protein: CASSGGGASSTDTQYF
CDR3 DNA: TGTGCCAGCAGCGGAGGGGGGGCCTCTAGCACAGATACGCAGTATTTC
clone size: NA
D gene: NA
V gene: TRBV7-9
J gene: TRBJ2-3

CDR3 protein: CASSSGPGGRNQETQYF
CDR3 DNA: TGTGCCAGCAGCTCCGGGCCCGGGGGCCGGAACCAAGAGACCCAGTACTTC
clone size: NA
D gene: NA
V gene: TRBV7-3
J gene: TRBJ2-5

CDR3 protein: CASSPHGGGDEQYF
CDR3 DNA: TGTGCCAGCAGCCCCCACGGGGGGGGGGACGAGCAGTACTTC
clone size: NA
D gene: TRBD2
V gene: TRBV7-6
J gene: TRBJ2-7

CDR3 protein: CASSSRDRHTGELFF
CDR3 DNA: TGTGCCAGTAGTAGCCGGGACAGGCACACCGGGGAGCTGTTTTTT
clone size: few
D gene: TRBD1
V gene: TRBV19
J gene: TRBJ2-2

CDR3 protein: CASSIGQYHNEQYF
CDR3 DNA: TGTGCCAGTAGTATAGGACAGTACCACAATGAGCAGTACTTC
clone size: NA
D gene: NA
V gene: TRBV19
J gene: TRBJ2-4

CDR3 protein: CASSLVGLAEMGAHEQYF
CDR3 DNA: TGTGCCAGCAGCTTAGTAGGGTTAGCCGAAATGGGCGCCCACGAGCAGTACTTC
clone size: NA
D gene: NA
V gene: TRBV7-2
J gene: TRBJ2-7

CDR3 protein: CASSSGGAGNTGDTQYF
CDR3 DNA: TGTGCCAGTAGTTCGGGGGGTGCGGGAAACACAGGAGATACGCAGTATTTT
clone size: many
D gene: TRBD2
V gene: TRBV19
J gene: TRBJ2-3

CDR3 protein: CASSLESTGTLYF
CDR3 DNA: TGTGCCAGCAGTTTAGAGAGCACCGGGACGCTGTATTTT
clone size: NA
D gene: NA
V gene: TRBV12-3/TRBV12-4
J gene: TRBJ2-2

CDR3 protein: CASSRQSRTEAFF
CDR3 DNA: TGTGCCAGCAGCCGGCAGTCTCGGACTGAAGCTTTCTTT
clone size: many
D gene: NA
V gene: TRBV7-6
J gene: TRBJ1-1

CDR3 protein: CSVRSRAGNEQYF
CDR3 DNA: TGCAGTGTTCGGTCCAGGGCTGGCAATGAGCAGTACTTC
clone size: NA
D gene: NA
V gene: TRBV20-1
J gene: TRBJ2-5

CDR3 protein: CASSYSAHTTTGTIRFF
CDR3 DNA: TGTGCCAGCAGTTACTCGGCCCACACTACCACCGGTACTATTCGGTTCTTC
clone size: NA
D gene: NA
V gene: TRBV6-7
J gene: TRBJ2-7

CDR3 protein: CASSVTGGASYNEQFF
CDR3 DNA: TGTGCCAGCAGCGTTACAGGGGGCGCCTCCTACAATGAGCAGTTCTTC
clone size: NA
D gene: TRBD1
V gene: TRBV3-1
J gene: TRBJ2-1

CDR3 protein: CASSPEEGLNSPLHF
CDR3 DNA: TGTGCCAGCAGCCCCGAAGAGGGATTAAATTCACCCCTCCACTTT
clone size: many
D gene: NA
V gene: TRBV6-1
J gene: TRBJ1-6

CDR3 protein: CASSLDEGLQQFF
CDR3 DNA: TGCGCCAGCAGCTTGGACGAGGGTCTCCAGCAGTTCTTC
clone size: NA
D gene: NA
V gene: TRBV5-1
J gene: TRBJ2-1

CDR3 protein: CASSLDADSKETQYF
CDR3 DNA: TGTGCCAGCAGCTTAGACGCCGACTCGAAAGAGACCCAGTACTTC
clone size: NA
D gene: NA
V gene: TRBV7-3
J gene: TRBJ2-5

CDR3 protein: CALRDPNTEAFF
CDR3 DNA: TGTGCCTTAAGGGACCCGAACACTGAAGCTTTCTTT
clone size: NA
D gene: NA
V gene: TRBV10-3
J gene: TRBJ1-1

CDR3 protein: CGSSSGVRAIDTQYF
CDR3 DNA: TGTGGCAGCAGCTCGGGGGTGAGAGCGATAGATACGCAGTACTTC
clone size: NA
D gene: NA
V gene: TRBV7-2
J gene: TRBJ2-7

CDR3 protein: CASSYLGTNRYNEQFF
CDR3 DNA: TGTGCCAGCAGTTACTTGGGGACTAACCGCTACAATGAGCAGTTCTTC
clone size: many
D gene: TRBD2
V gene: TRBV6-5
J gene: TRBJ2-1

CDR3 protein: CASSSERARGNEQYF
CDR3 DNA: TGTGCCAGCAGCTCTGAGCGGGCCAGGGGTAATGAGCAGTACTTC
clone size: many
D gene: NA
V gene: TRBV7-9
J gene: TRBJ2-5

CDR3 protein: CASSQRFGPPRNEQFF
CDR3 DNA: TGTGCCAGCAGCCAAAGGTTCGGCCCCCCGAGGAATGAGCAGTTCTTC
clone size: NA
D gene: NA
V gene: TRBV7-3
J gene: TRBJ2-1

CDR3 protein: CASSSTSGSLNEQYF
CDR3 DNA: TGTGCCAGCAGCTCTACTAGCGGGAGTTTAAATGAGCAGTACTTC
clone size: many
D gene: TRBD2
V gene: TRBV7-9
J gene: TRBJ2-5

CDR3 protein: CAGSGVKAGVSQYF
CDR3 DNA: TGTGCGGGCAGCGGGGTCAAGGCGGGAGTCTCCCAGTATTTC
clone size: NA
D gene: TRBD2
V gene: TRBV6-1
J gene: TRBJ2-3

CDR3 protein: CGVRGGRAKDTQYF
CDR3 DNA: TGTGGCGTCAGGGGGGGGCGAGCCAAAGACACGCAGTACTTC
clone size: NA
D gene: NA
V gene: TRBV27
J gene: TRBJ2-4

CDR3 protein: CASSFPPGLAGGPDTQYF
CDR3 DNA: TGTGCCAGCAGTTTCCCCCCGGGACTAGCGGGAGGGCCCGATACGCAGTATTTT
clone size: NA
D gene: TRBD2
V gene: TRBV6-5
J gene: TRBJ2-3

CDR3 protein: CASSIGEINEKLFF
CDR3 DNA: TGTGCCAGTAGTATTGGGGAAATTAATGAAAAACTGTTTTTT
clone size: NA
D gene: NA
V gene: TRBV19
J gene: TRBJ1-4

CDR3 protein: CASSLGDNSNQPQHF
CDR3 DNA: TGTGCCAGCAGCTTAGGTGACAATAGCAATCAGCCCCAGCATTTT
clone size: many
D gene: NA
V gene: TRBV7-9
J gene: TRBJ1-5

CDR3 protein: CASSLPGLAPGYF
CDR3 DNA: TGTGCCAGCAGCCTTCCGGGACTAGCGCCAGGATATTTT
clone size: many
D gene: TRBD2
V gene: TRBV5-4
J gene: TRBJ2-3

CDR3 protein: CAISESSRDEFF
CDR3 DNA: TGTGCCATCAGTGAGTCCAGCCGGGATGAGTTCTTC
clone size: NA
D gene: NA
V gene: TRBV10-3
J gene: TRBJ2-1

CDR3 protein: CASSPFSGGSSTDTQYF
CDR3 DNA: TGTGCCAGCAGCCCTTTTAGCGGAGGGTCTAGCACAGATACGCAGTATTTT
clone size: many
D gene: NA
V gene: TRBV6-1
J gene: TRBJ2-3

CDR3 protein: CASSSQGLGDEQFF
CDR3 DNA: TGTGCCAGCAGTTCCCAGGGGTTAGGGGATGAGCAGTTCTTC
clone size: NA
D gene: NA
V gene: TRBV7-3
J gene: TRBJ2-1

CDR3 protein: CASSSSGGSYEQYF
CDR3 DNA: TGTGCCAGCAGCTCGTCGGGGGGGTCCTACGAGCAGTACTTC
clone size: many
D gene: TRBD2
V gene: TRBV7-6
J gene: TRBJ2-7

CDR3 protein: CASKGGGRLTTDTQYF
CDR3 DNA: TGTGCCAGCAAAGGGGGCGGGAGGCTTACCACAGATACGCAGTATTTT
clone size: many
D gene: NA
V gene: TRBV11-3
J gene: TRBJ2-3